This T cell receptor beta chain was observed in a study of blood T cell repertoires in COVID-19. Clones were sequenced by immunoSEQ multiplex PCR, and TCRdb holds only the in-frame ones, with some missing. This sample yields 95,000 to 150,000 clones, of which roughly 85% are seen a single time; about 4.7% belongs to the top ten. V lost 6 bases, J lost 4 bases, and 9 bases lay in between. The germline V gene has CDR1 SNHLY and CDR2 FYNNEI. There are 12 residues in the CDR3. The source is a man aged 35 to 55 with acute or convalescent COVID-19. Input material: peripheral blood. The chain has TRBV2 and TRBJ1-2; D gene uncertain. The CDR3 loop is CASRADFYGYTF. The DNA of the CDR3 is TGTGCCAGCAGAGCAGACTTCTATGGCTACACCTTC.